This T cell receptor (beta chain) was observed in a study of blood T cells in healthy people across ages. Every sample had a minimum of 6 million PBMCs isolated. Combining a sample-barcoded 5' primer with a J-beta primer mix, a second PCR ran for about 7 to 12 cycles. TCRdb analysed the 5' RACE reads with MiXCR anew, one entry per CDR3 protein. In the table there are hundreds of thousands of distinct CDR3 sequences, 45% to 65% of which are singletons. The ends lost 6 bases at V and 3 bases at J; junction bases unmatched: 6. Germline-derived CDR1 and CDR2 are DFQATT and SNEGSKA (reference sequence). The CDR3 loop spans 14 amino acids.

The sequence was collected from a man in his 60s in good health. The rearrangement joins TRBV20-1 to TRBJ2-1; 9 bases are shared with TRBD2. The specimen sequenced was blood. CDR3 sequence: CSAKGTSNYNEQFF. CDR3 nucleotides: TGCAGTGCCAAGGGGACTAGCAACTACAATGAGCAGTTCTTC.